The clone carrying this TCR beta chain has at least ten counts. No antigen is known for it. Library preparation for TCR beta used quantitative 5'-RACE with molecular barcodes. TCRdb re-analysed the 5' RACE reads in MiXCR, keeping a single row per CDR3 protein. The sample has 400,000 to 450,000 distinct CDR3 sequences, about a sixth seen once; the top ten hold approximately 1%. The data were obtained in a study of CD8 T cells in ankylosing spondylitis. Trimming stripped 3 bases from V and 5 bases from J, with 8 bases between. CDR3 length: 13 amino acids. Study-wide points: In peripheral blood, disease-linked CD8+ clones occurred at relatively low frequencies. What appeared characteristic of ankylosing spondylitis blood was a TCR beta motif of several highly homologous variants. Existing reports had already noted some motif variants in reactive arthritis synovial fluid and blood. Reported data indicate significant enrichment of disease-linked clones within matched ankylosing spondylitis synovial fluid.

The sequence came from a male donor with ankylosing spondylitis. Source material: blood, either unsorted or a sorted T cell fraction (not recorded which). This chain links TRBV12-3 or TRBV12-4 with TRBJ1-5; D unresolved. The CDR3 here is CASSFRGDQPQHF. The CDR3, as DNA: TGTGCCAGCAGTTTTCGGGGAGATCAGCCCCAGCATTTT.